The source of this T cell receptor beta chain is a study of human T cells and chemical hapten exposure. Study outcomes and limitations: There was no change with DPC sensitization in TCRs above 1 in 1000 frequency.

Individual cDNA molecules (in the library) carried attached unique molecular identifiers. TCRdb recomputed calls from the 5' RACE reads with MiXCR, one row per CDR3 protein. The sample lists some 150,000 distinct CDR3 sequences, roughly 4% occurring once. The CDR3 sequence is 15 residues long. V lost 5 bases and J 7 bases, leaving 18 bases between the germline ends. Germline V gene lookup returns CDR1 PRHDT and CDR2 FYEKMQ (reference sequence). In the case of this clonotype: Its antigen is not known.

RNA extraction used unfractionated whole blood as the source of total RNA. V usage is TRBV13 and J usage is TRBJ2-1; possibly TRBD2 for D (5 bases). This TCR derives from a female donor in good health. The CDR3 nucleotides are TGTGCCAGCAGCCCATCTTGGACTCGAAGTAATGAGCAGTTCTTC. Protein product: CASSPSWTRSNEQFF.